This T cell receptor beta chain was documented in a study of CD8 T cells in ankylosing spondylitis. TCRdb processed the 5' RACE reads anew with MiXCR; each CDR3 protein has one entry. The profile shows a few hundred thousand distinct CDR3 sequences, around 18% of them singletons. Study-wide findings and caveats: A TCR beta motif of several highly homologous variants seemed to mark ankylosing spondylitis blood. A CD8+ phenotype characterized the disease-linked clones, which were relatively rare in peripheral blood.

A word on this clonotype: Its target is not known.

The sequence came from a male donor with ankylosing spondylitis. The sample consisted of blood, either unsorted or a sorted T cell fraction (not recorded which).

Written as DNA, the CDR3 is TGTGCCAGCAGCTTAGGTGGCCAGGAGTCCTACGAGCAGTACTTC. Amino acid sequence: CASSLGGQESYEQYF. The chain has TRBV7-9 and TRBJ2-7; D gene unclear. Germline V lookup: CDR1 SEHNR, CDR2 FQNEAQ (reference sequence). Trimming stripped 1 base from V and 1 base from J, with 11 bases between. CDR3 length: 15 amino acids.